This T cell receptor beta chain was sequenced for a study of T cell responses to AZD1222 COVID-19 vaccine (dated by TCRdb to about 2021). Turning to the overall study: AZD1222 recipients given second doses at about 4 weeks or at about 12 weeks were pooled, since spike-specific TCR depth and breadth were not found to differ between the two schedules. TCR sequencing was performed for roughly 250 trial participants, of whom around 200 were given two doses of AZD1222 and around 25 were given two doses of MenACWY control vaccine. Trial participants were enrolled by age into subgroups of 18-55, 56-69 and 70-plus years, and about 150, 27 and 61 TCR-sequenced participants, respectively, were included in these subgroups. Study-wide conclusions, independent of this receptor: Vaccine-associated CD4 TCRs spanned the whole spike protein, with dominant responses in regions 160-218 and 743-854. Because no day 14 peak-response samples were available, the repertoires could be characterized only after the peak T cell response. The 56-69-year group was small, and its depth increase did not reach significance, likely because of low power. Only 5 to 7 AZD1222 recipients were SARS-CoV-2 seropositive at baseline, limiting conclusions about previously exposed vaccinees. Most participants were white British and females outnumbered males, and the authors suggested that clonal diversity may have been underestimated. Reportedly, close to half of the unique spike-specific TCRs recognized epitopes lying outside the regions that are mutated in the B.1.351 and B.1.1.7 variants. A significant rise in spike-specific TCR breadth and depth was observed after two AZD1222 doses relative to day 0 and relative to MenACWY recipients.

What the time point label conveys for this sample: baseline before first vaccination. Vaccinee samples came from UK trials COV001 and COV002, including a single-blind randomized controlled phase 2/3 trial of AZD1222 (ChAdOx1 nCoV-19) in healthy adults. For TCRbeta chain sequencing, PBMC samples were collected from trial participants at day 0 and at day 28 after the second dose. V sheds 4 bases and J sheds 2 bases, leaving 12 bases between their ends. There are 14 amino acids in the CDR3, from cysteine to phenylalanine inclusive. Just CDR3 DNA is preserved here, 42 bases in frame from base 1. The germline V gene encodes CDR1 MGHDK and CDR2 SYGVNS. For this clone: What this receptor recognizes is not known. No base quality information exists; no much larger clone differs at one position.

The CDR3 regions of human TCRbeta chains were analyzed by immunosequencing. From the authors' description of their analysis: Repertoire TCRs were checked for matches against a reference library of SARS-CoV-2-specific TCRs that had been generated using the MIRA antigen-specificity platform. Breadth was defined as the fraction of unique TCRs that were SARS-CoV-2-associated, and depth was defined as the fraction of total T cells that were SARS-CoV-2-associated. Using the MIRA data, every spike-specific TCR was mapped to the spike region that the TCR reacted to and assigned to either a CD4 or a CD8 class. Log10-transformed breadth and depth values were compared by one-way ANOVA with Sidak's multiple comparisons tests. TCRdb mirrors the immuneACCESS table, restricted to in-frame sequences. Some clones are absent from its copies; in checked studies, under half trace to an unresolved V gene, and the reason for the others is unknown. V and J calls and clone size come straight from that table; D and trimming were deduced from the DNA. Counted in this sample were 150,000 to 200,000 clones; about 91% of them appeared once. More than 7% of the sample is held by the ten biggest clonotypes.

The sequenced sample was peripheral blood, obtained on day 0 of AZD1222 vaccination. The sequence joins TRBV25-1 to TRBJ2-7, with no confident D gene call. The sequence was collected from an adult in good health. The sequence in DNA is TGTGCCAGCAGTGGCCAGAACCCCGCCTACGAGCAGTACTTC. Its coded protein is CASSGQNPAYEQYF.